The next 5 T cell receptor beta chains were all read from a single sample in a study of blood T cell repertoires in COVID-19. The assay was immunoSEQ multiplex PCR, and TCRdb's table has in-frame clones only and misses some. The table records some 330,000 clones, about 90% of them present only once. Sequencing was carried out using PBMCs or T cells enriched from blood (not recorded which). The origin of the receptors is a man aged 30-40 years who had recovered from COVID-19.

This chain links TRBV19 with TRBJ2-1; 10 bases are shared with TRBD2. Germline V gene data show CDR1 as LNHDA and CDR2 as SQIVND (reference sequence). V trimming: 7 bases; J trimming: 5 bases; junction bases outside the gene matches: 5. The CDR3 is made up of 14 amino acids. The CDR3, as DNA: TGTGCCAGTACGACTAGCGGGCATCACAATGAGCAGTTCTTC. Translation: CASTTSGHHNEQFF.

V is TRBV3-1 (or the pseudogene TRBV3-2) and J is TRBJ2-7; D possibly corresponds to TRBD1 (5 bases). The CDR3 is 13 amino acids. Trimming shortened V by 0 bases and J by 5 bases, and 8 bases separated the two germline ends. Germline V gives CDR1 LGHDT, CDR2 YNNKEL (reference sequence). In DNA form, the CDR3 reads TGTGCCAGCAGCCAAGAGGTCAGGGACGAGCAGTACTTC. Translating gives CASSQEVRDEQYF.

The gene calls are TRBV6-5 and TRBJ1-6, with a possible D match to TRBD1 (6 bases). Trimming stripped 7 bases from V and 8 bases from J, with 18 bases between. The CDR3 is 15 amino acids. From germline, CDR1 is MNHEY and CDR2 SVGAGI. DNA of the CDR3: TGTGCCAGCACCGGACGGGGGGCAAGTGATTCACCCCTCCACTTT. It specifies CASTGRGASDSPLHF.

This clone was observed a few times. This chain links TRBV19 with TRBJ1-5; D call uncertain. The CDR3 spans 12 residues. Trimming took 2 bases from V and 7 from J, leaving 6 bases between them. Germline CDR1 LNHDA, CDR2 SQIVND (reference sequence). This chain's CDR3 is CASSISRQPQHF. The DNA for the CDR3 is TGTGCCAGTAGTATATCGAGACAGCCCCAGCATTTT.

The V and J genes are TRBV6-4 and TRBJ2-7; possibly TRBD2 for D (5 bases). This CDR3 is built from 14 residues. With 5 bases removed from V and 0 bases from J, the gap between germline ends came to 11 bases. Germline CDR1 reads MRHNA; CDR2 reads SNTAGT. CDR3 sequence reads: CASSTGEGSYEQYF. The CDR3, as DNA: TGTGCCAGCAGTACGGGTGAGGGCTCCTACGAGCAGTACTTC.